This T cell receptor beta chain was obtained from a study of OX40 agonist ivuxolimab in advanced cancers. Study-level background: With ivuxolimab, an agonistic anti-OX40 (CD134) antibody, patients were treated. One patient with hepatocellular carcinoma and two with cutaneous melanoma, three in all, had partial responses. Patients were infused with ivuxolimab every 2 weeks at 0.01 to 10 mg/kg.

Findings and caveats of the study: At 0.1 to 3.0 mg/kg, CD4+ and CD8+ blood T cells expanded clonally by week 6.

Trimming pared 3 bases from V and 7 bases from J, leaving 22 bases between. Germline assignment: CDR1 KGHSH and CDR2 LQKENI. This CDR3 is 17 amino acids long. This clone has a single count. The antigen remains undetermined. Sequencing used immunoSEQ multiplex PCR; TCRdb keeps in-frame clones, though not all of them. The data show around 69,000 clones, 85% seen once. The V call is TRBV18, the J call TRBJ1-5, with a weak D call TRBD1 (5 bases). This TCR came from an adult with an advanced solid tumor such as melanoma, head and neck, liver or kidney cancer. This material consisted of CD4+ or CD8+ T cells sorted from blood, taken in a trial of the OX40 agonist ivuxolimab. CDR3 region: CASSPFARDSRGQPQHF. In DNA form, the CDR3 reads TGTGCCAGCTCACCTTTCGCTCGGGACTCTAGGGGACAGCCCCAGCATTTT.